A selection of T cell receptor beta chains follows, all from one sample in a study of breast tumors, draining lymph nodes, adjacent tissues. Using its own MiXCR run on the multiplex PCR reads, TCRdb lists one record per CDR3 protein. The sample yields some 150,000 distinct CDR3 sequences, 20% to 25% seen once. Material: axillary lymph node tissue. These receptors were obtained from a female donor with breast cancer. Some clones in this sample may be carry-over from other donors' samples. Both conserved end residues are part of each CDR3. D genes are given only for firm matches. Clone sizes are given selectively: once, few, many, or a class where the clone is expanded.

V	size	D	length	J	CDR3	DNA
TRBV24-1	many	-	14	TRBJ1-5	CATSDFGQNQPQHF	TGTGCCACCAGTGATTTTGGTCAAAATCAGCCCCAGCATTTT
TRBV14	many	-	13	TRBJ1-3	CASSRTDGNTIYF	TGTGCCAGCAGCCGAACAGATGGAAACACCATATATTTT
TRBV7-2	many	TRBD2	15	TRBJ2-2	CASRLAGGNTGELFF	TGTGCCAGCAGATTAGCGGGAGGGAACACCGGGGAGCTGTTTTTT
TRBV12-3/TRBV12-4	many	TRBD2	15	TRBJ2-7	CASRLRGSRTYEQYF	TGTGCCAGCAGACTCCGCGGGAGCCGGACCTACGAGCAGTACTTC
TRBV7-2	many	-	15	TRBJ1-2	CASSLGPAANYGYTF	TGTGCCAGCAGCTTAGGTCCAGCTGCTAACTATGGCTACACCTTC
TRBV11-2	many	-	15	TRBJ2-7	CASSLDPQGSYEQYF	TGTGCCAGCAGCTTAGATCCCCAGGGCTCCTACGAGCAGTACTTC
TRBV20-1	many	TRBD2	13	TRBJ2-3	CSASRLATDTQYF	TGCAGTGCCAGCAGACTAGCCACAGATACGCAGTATTTT
TRBV3-1	-	TRBD2	18	TRBJ2-5	CASSQVFLRGGSPETQYF	TGTGCCAGCAGCCAAGTGTTTCTTCGAGGCGGGAGTCCGGAGACCCAGTACTTC
TRBV9	many	-	12	TRBJ2-1	CASSVDWREQFF	TGTGCCAGCAGCGTAGATTGGCGGGAGCAGTTCTTC
TRBV20-1	-	TRBD2	14	TRBJ2-3	CSAPTSGRLDTQYF	TGCAGTGCGCCAACTAGCGGGAGACTGGATACGCAGTATTTT
TRBV28	-	-	13	TRBJ2-4	CASAGQKKNIQYF	TGTGCCAGCGCGGGACAGAAAAAAAACATTCAGTACTTC
TRBV28	-	-	14	TRBJ2-7	CASKSHSKYYEQYF	TGTGCCAGCAAAAGTCACTCTAAATACTACGAGCAGTACTTC
TRBV5-1	many	-	13	TRBJ2-7	CASSGTPDYEQYF	TGCGCCAGCAGCGGGACACCAGACTACGAGCAGTACTTC
TRBV11-3	many	TRBD2	13	TRBJ2-1	CASSRDYNNEQFF	TGTGCCAGCAGCCGGGACTACAACAATGAGCAGTTCTTC
TRBV25-1	many	TRBD1	15	TRBJ2-3	CASRPGQGNTDTQYF	TGTGCCAGCAGGCCGGGACAGGGGAATACAGATACGCAGTATTTT
TRBV10-3	many	-	14	TRBJ1-2	CAISESFGMYGYTF	TGTGCCATCAGTGAGTCGTTCGGGATGTATGGCTACACCTTC
TRBV12-3/TRBV12-4	many	-	15	TRBJ2-2	CASTSGREGGGELFF	TGTGCCAGCACCTCCGGCCGGGAAGGGGGCGGGGAGCTGTTTTTT
TRBV24-1	many	-	15	TRBJ2-1	CATSDSLLAYNEQFF	TGTGCCACCAGTGATAGTTTGCTAGCTTACAATGAGCAGTTCTTC
TRBV11-3	-	TRBD2	18	TRBJ2-3	CASSREGLAGATIDTRYF	TGTGCCAGCAGCCGGGAGGGACTAGCGGGAGCGACCATAGATACGCGGTATTTT
TRBV20-1	many	-	14	TRBJ1-5	CSAKTGGGNQPQHF	TGCAGTGCAAAGACAGGAGGTGGCAATCAGCCCCAGCATTTT
TRBV6-2/TRBV6-3	many	-	13	TRBJ2-7	CASSSSSRGEQYF	TGTGCCAGCAGTTCGTCGTCTCGGGGTGAGCAGTACTTC
TRBV4-1	many	-	15	TRBJ2-7	CASSQDPGKSYEQYF	TGCGCCAGCAGCCAAGATCCCGGCAAATCCTACGAGCAGTACTTC
TRBV5-5	many	-	14	TRBJ2-6	CASRPTFGANVLTF	TGTGCCAGCAGGCCGACTTTTGGGGCCAACGTCCTGACTTTC
TRBV19	many	TRBD2	14	TRBJ2-3	CASIPAGASDTQYF	TGTGCCAGTATCCCAGCGGGGGCCTCAGATACGCAGTATTTT
TRBV5-1	many	TRBD2	15	TRBJ2-1	CASRLGGSRYNEQFF	TGCGCCAGCAGGTTAGGCGGGAGTAGGTACAATGAGCAGTTCTTC
TRBV7-8	-	TRBD2	15	TRBJ2-5	CASSSGLAAQETQYF	TGTGCCAGCAGCTCGGGACTAGCGGCTCAAGAGACCCAGTACTTC
TRBV7-9	-	-	14	TRBJ2-7	CASSAGPPSYEQYF	TGTGCCAGCAGCGCGGGACCTCCCTCCTACGAGCAGTACTTC
TRBV7-2	many	-	16	TRBJ2-5	CASSLARLASQETQYF	TGTGCCAGCAGCTTAGCGCGGTTAGCGTCACAAGAGACCCAGTACTTC
TRBV7-7	-	TRBD2	18	TRBJ2-2	CASSLDVWASGRVVELFF	TGTGCCAGCAGCTTAGATGTATGGGCTAGCGGGAGGGTTGTCGAGCTGTTTTTT
TRBV27	-	-	14	TRBJ2-1	CASTSGSSYNEQFF	TGTGCCAGCACCTCGGGGAGCTCCTACAATGAGCAGTTCTTC
TRBV2	many	TRBD1	14	TRBJ1-6	CASKGTGRDSPLHF	TGTGCCAGCAAGGGGACAGGGCGCGATTCACCCCTCCACTTT
TRBV4-2	many	TRBD2	13	TRBJ2-7	CASSLGLAYEQYF	TGTGCCAGCAGCCTGGGACTAGCGTACGAGCAGTACTTC
TRBV5-4	many	TRBD2	16	TRBJ2-7	CASSLAGLAGDGEQYF	TGTGCCAGCAGCTTGGCCGGGCTAGCGGGAGATGGGGAGCAGTACTTC
TRBV11-2	-	-	14	TRBJ1-6	CASSPGVYNSPLHF	TGTGCCAGCAGCCCCGGGGTTTATAATTCACCCCTCCACTTT
TRBV20-1	many	TRBD1	12	TRBJ2-5	CSAGTGGETQYF	TGCAGTGCTGGGACAGGGGGGGAGACCCAGTACTTC
TRBV10-3	many	TRBD2	13	TRBJ2-7	CAIRGTSGSEQYF	TGTGCCATCAGGGGGACTAGCGGGAGTGAGCAGTACTTC
TRBV20-1	few	-	11	TRBJ2-4	CSAGLGNIQYF	TGCAGTGCCGGGCTAGGAAACATTCAGTACTTC
TRBV4-1	many	-	13	TRBJ2-7	CASSLAGSHEQYF	TGCGCCAGCAGCCTCGCAGGGTCCCACGAGCAGTACTTC
TRBV4-3	many	-	12	TRBJ2-2	CASSTGFGELFF	TGCGCCAGCAGCACAGGGTTCGGGGAGCTGTTTTTT
TRBV5-1	many	TRBD1	16	TRBJ1-6	CASSHGDRGDDSPLHF	TGCGCCAGCAGCCACGGGGACAGGGGAGATGATTCACCCCTCCACTTT
TRBV12-3/TRBV12-4	-	-	13	TRBJ1-1	CASSLGMNTEAFF	TGTGCCAGCAGCTTAGGGATGAACACTGAAGCTTTCTTT
TRBV5-1	many	TRBD2	15	TRBJ2-7	CASSLGLAGFYEQYF	TGCGCCAGCAGCTTGGGACTAGCGGGTTTCTACGAGCAGTACTTC
TRBV7-3	many	TRBD2	18	TRBJ2-2	CASSFVTGLAGYTGELFF	TGTGCCAGCAGCTTTGTTACGGGACTAGCGGGGTACACCGGGGAGCTGTTTTTT
TRBV11-3	many	-	12	TRBJ2-1	CASSLGGDEQFF	TGTGCCAGCAGCTTAGGGGGCGATGAGCAGTTCTTC
TRBV27	many	TRBD1	14	TRBJ2-1	CASSTRTGLNEQFF	TGTGCCAGCAGTACCCGGACAGGTCTCAATGAGCAGTTCTTC
TRBV6-1	-	-	15	TRBJ1-5	CASSDRGRDNQPQHF	TGTGCCAGCAGTGACAGGGGCCGGGACAATCAGCCCCAGCATTTT
TRBV6-5	many	-	14	TRBJ1-6	CASSYGGAESPLHF	TGTGCCAGCAGTTACGGGGGGGCAGAGTCACCCCTCCACTTT